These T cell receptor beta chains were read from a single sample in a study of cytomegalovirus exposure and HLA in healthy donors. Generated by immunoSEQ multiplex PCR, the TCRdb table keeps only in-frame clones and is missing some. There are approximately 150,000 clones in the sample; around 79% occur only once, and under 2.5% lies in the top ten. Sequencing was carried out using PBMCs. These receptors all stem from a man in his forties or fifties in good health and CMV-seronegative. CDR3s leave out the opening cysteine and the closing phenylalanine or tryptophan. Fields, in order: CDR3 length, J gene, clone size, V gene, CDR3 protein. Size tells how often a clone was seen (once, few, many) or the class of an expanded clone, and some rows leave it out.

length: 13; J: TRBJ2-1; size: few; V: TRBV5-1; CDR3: ASSLERGDGQEQF
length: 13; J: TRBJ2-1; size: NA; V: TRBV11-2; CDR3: ASSTPTVAKNEQF
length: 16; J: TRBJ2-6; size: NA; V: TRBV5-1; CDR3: ASSSYRDTTSGANVLT
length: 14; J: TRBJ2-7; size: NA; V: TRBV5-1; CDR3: ASSQGASGKLGEQY
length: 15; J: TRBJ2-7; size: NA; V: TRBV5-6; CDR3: ASSRGGSSTSQVEQY
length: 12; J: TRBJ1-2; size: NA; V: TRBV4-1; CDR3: ASSQDRFATSYF
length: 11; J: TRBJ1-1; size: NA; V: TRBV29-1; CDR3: SVETGDNTEAF
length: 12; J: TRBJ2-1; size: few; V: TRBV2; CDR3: ASTGREGYNEQF
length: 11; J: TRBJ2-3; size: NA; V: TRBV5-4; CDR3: ASSLDLTDTQY
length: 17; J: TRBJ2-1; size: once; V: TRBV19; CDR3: ASSGGQGVTSGYHNEQF
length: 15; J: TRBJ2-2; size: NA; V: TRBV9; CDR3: ASSVASSGGRLGELF
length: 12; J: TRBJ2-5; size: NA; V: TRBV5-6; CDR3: AGSWGLAQETQY
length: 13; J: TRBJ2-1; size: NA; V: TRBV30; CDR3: AWSNKREARDEQF